The next 5 T cell receptor beta chains were all read from a single sample in a study of blood T cell repertoires in COVID-19. Data came from immunoSEQ multiplex PCR; TCRdb stores just in-frame clones and leaves some out. The profile shows 200,000 to 250,000 clones, 70% to 90% of them singletons. Input material: peripheral blood. The receptor source for this set is a woman aged 45-59 years with COVID-19, enrolled during active disease.

This clone was seen many times. The genes are TRBV6-6 and TRBJ2-7; 10 positions match TRBD1. CDR3 length: 11 residues. From germline, CDR1 is MNHNY and CDR2 SVGAGI (reference sequence). CDR3 protein: CASGLGQGLFV. For the CDR3, the DNA is TGTGCCAGCGGATTGGGACAGGGGTTGTTCGTC.

This chain uses TRBV24-1 with TRBJ1-2; D gene uncertain. Deletions cut 4 bases from V and 8 bases from J, with 19 bases between. CDR1 is KGHDR, CDR2 SFDVKD, per germline. The CDR3 length is 15 residues. The CDR3 nucleotides are TGTGCCACCAGTGACCACGGGCCTCTCCCGGGGGGCTACACCTTC. Protein: CATSDHGPLPGGYTF.

This clone was seen a single time. The chain employs TRBV29-1 and TRBJ1-2, with 12 bases that match TRBD1. Germline V gene sequence: CDR1 SQVTM, CDR2 ANQGSEA. V dropped 4 bases and J dropped 5; count of bases not matched to a gene: 11. The CDR3 extends over 16 amino acids. DNA for the CDR3: TGCAGCGTTGTTCCGGGACAGGGGGCCGAGAGATATGGCTACACCTTC. It yields the protein CSVVPGQGAERYGYTF.

The genes are TRBV6-5 and TRBJ1-3; a possible D gene is TRBD1 (5 bases). The V gene's germline CDR1 is MNHEY and CDR2 SVGAGI. This CDR3 is built from 13 residues. Trimming took off 10 bases at V and 4 bases at J, with 14 bases between the two ends. The DNA for the CDR3 is TGTGCCACCTCGGACAATCCGGGAAACACCATATATTTT. Protein: CATSDNPGNTIYF.

The chain employs TRBV6-1 and TRBJ1-2; TRBD1 matches 7 bases. The CDR3 extends over 14 amino acids. V shed 5 bases and J 7 bases; nucleotides not matched to a gene: 10. Germline V gene lookup returns CDR1 MNHNS and CDR2 SASEGT. This CDR3 reads CASSPRTGGGGYTF. CDR3 nucleotide sequence: TGTGCCAGCAGTCCGCGGACAGGCGGAGGTGGCTACACCTTC.